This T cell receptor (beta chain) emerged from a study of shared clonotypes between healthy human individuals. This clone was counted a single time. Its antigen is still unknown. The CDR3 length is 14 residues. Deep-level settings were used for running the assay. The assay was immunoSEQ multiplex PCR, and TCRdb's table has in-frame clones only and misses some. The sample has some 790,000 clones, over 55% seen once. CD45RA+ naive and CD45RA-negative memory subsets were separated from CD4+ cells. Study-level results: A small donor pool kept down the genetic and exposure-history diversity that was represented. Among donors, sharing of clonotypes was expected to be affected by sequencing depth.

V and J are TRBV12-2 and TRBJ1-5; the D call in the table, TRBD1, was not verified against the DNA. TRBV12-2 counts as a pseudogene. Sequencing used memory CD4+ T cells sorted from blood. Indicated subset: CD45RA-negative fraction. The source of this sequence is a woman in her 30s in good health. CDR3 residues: CASRLRGINQPQHF. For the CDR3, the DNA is TGTGCAAGTCGCTTAAGGGGGATTAATCAGCCCCAGCATTTT.